This T cell receptor (beta chain) was found in a study of CXCR3-negative and CXCR3-positive naive CD8 T cells. Study-level information: Libraries each contributed about 1.5 +/- 0.3 million TRB reads, for about 150 million in total. The study, taken as a whole, reports: From TRB CDR3 properties, TCR strength was inferred; surface CD5 did not differ between naive subsets. Diversity in memory CD8+ cells fell much lower than the comparably high levels seen in both naive subsets. Naive cells, whether CXCR3-negative or CXCR3-positive, had similar TRBV-TRBJ usage, while memory cells differed.

Details on this clonotype: Antigen unknown.

TRB cDNA libraries were made by UMI-labeled 5' RACE. TCRdb re-called the 5' RACE reads and shows each CDR3 protein once, DNA omitted. The repertoire table contains some 40,000 distinct CDR3 sequences. Germline V lookup: CDR1 MDHEN, CDR2 SYDVKM. The CDR3 extends over 15 amino acids. This chain uses TRBV28 with TRBJ1-1; TCRdb returns TRBD1, unconfirmable since there is no DNA. The sequenced material came from memory CD8+ T cells from blood. The receptor was derived from a human donor in good health. Some clones in this sample may be carry-over from other donors' samples. The CDR3 here is CASSLAAGGGTEAFF.